These 8 T cell receptor beta chains were sequenced from one sample in a study of blood T cells in healthy people across ages (dated by TCRdb to 2015 to 2017). Libraries were prepared through 5' RACE. The reads were generated on an Illumina HiSeq 2500. A second PCR of about 6 to 12 cycles was run with a J-beta primer mix and a sample-barcoded 5' primer. TCRdb's own reprocessing of the public reads used fastp at Q25 and MiXCR and kept productive beta chains. Duplicate CDR3 protein sequences are folded into a single record with the most common DNA and genes. For this sample there are about 1.4 million distinct CDR3 sequences; around 55% appear just once. The ten most abundant clones make up 6.5% to 8% of the sample. Sequenced: blood. Every receptor here comes from a man between 18 and 29 years old in good health.

Here the CDR3 reads CASQDRGDEKLFF. The CDR3 bases are TGTGCCAGCCAGGACAGGGGGGATGAAAAACTGTTTTTT. V is TRBV6-6 and J is TRBJ1-4; 10 bases map to TRBD1. From germline, CDR1 is MNHNY and CDR2 SVGAGI (reference sequence). Germline trimming cut 8 bases from V and 6 bases from J; bases unmatched to any gene: 3. The CDR3 consists of 13 residues.

The chain is built from TRBV6-5 and TRBJ1-2; D not resolved. The CDR3 is 12 amino acids. Germline V gives CDR1 MNHEY, CDR2 SVGAGI. Trimming removed 2 bases at V and 5 bases at J, with 6 bases between. Written as DNA, the CDR3 is TGTGCCAGCAGTTACACCCCATATGGCTACACCTTC. Translation: CASSYTPYGYTF.

The chain has TRBV24-1 and TRBJ2-3; 8 positions agree with TRBD2. This CDR3 region has 15 residues. V shed 5 bases, J shed 6 bases, and the junction held 9 bases outside the gene matches. Germline loops: CDR1 KGHDR, CDR2 SFDVKD. This CDR3 reads CATSGTSGGEDTQYF. For the CDR3, the DNA is TGTGCCACCAGTGGTACTAGCGGAGGGGAGGATACGCAGTATTTT.

V gene TRBV6-5 combines with J gene TRBJ2-7, with 9 nucleotides matching TRBD1. Germline CDR1 is MNHEY and CDR2 is SVGAGI. The CDR3 has 14 residues. V was clipped by 0 bases and J by 6 bases; unmatched bases: 3. In DNA, the CDR3 is TGTGCCAGCAGTTACTCCGGGACAGGGCGCGAGCAGTACTTC. Protein: CASSYSGTGREQYF.

CDR3: CASSMRGSEQFF. CDR3 DNA sequence: TGTGCCAGCAGCATGAGAGGGAGTGAGCAGTTCTTC. The V call is TRBV9, the J call TRBJ2-1; the D gene is possibly TRBD2 (5 bases). Trimming removed 4 bases at V and 9 bases at J, with 11 bases between. Germline lookup yields CDR1 SGDLS and CDR2 YYNGEE. This CDR3 is 12 amino acids long.

V is TRBV29-1 and J is TRBJ1-1; TRBD1 agrees at 9 bases. The germline V gene has CDR1 SQVTM and CDR2 ANQGSEA. Unmatched junction bases numbered 16, after V lost 7 bases and J lost 10 bases. There are 14 residues in the CDR3. The CDR3 DNA sequence: TGCAGCGCTTCCTCGGAGGACAGGGGCCGGCGAGCTTTCTTT. As protein: CSASSEDRGRRAFF.

This chain joins TRBV6-5 and TRBJ1-1; maybe TRBD1 (5 bases). Trimming cost V 2 bases and J 8 bases, with 15 bases left between them. Germline V gives CDR1 MNHEY, CDR2 SVGAGI. The CDR3 contains 14 residues. The CDR3 here is CASSYVGAASEAFF. The CDR3 DNA reads as TGTGCCAGCAGTTACGTAGGGGCGGCTTCGGAAGCTTTCTTT.

V gene TRBV9 combines with J gene TRBJ1-1; 9 nucleotides line up with TRBD1. Looked up from germline, CDR1 is SGDLS and CDR2 is YYNGEE. The CDR3 runs 14 residues. V shed 3 bases and J 3 bases; nucleotides not matched to a gene: 3. The DNA for the CDR3 is TGTGCCAGCAGCGCACAGGGGGCTGACACTGAAGCTTTCTTT. Translating it yields CASSAQGADTEAFF.